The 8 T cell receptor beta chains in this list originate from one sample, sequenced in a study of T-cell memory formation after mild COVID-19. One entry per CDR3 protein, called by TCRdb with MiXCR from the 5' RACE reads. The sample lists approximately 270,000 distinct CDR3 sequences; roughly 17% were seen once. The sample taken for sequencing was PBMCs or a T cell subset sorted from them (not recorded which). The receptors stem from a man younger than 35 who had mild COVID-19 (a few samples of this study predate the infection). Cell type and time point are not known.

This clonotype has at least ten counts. This CDR3 is CASSDRGNQPQHF. CDR3 coding DNA: TGTGCCAGCAGCGACAGGGGGAATCAGCCCCAGCATTTT. V is TRBV7-8 and J is TRBJ1-5; 9 bases line up with TRBD1. The CDR3 length is 13 residues. Unmatched junction bases numbered 0, after V lost 5 bases and J lost 4 bases. The germline gives CDR1 SGHVS, CDR2 FQNEAQ.

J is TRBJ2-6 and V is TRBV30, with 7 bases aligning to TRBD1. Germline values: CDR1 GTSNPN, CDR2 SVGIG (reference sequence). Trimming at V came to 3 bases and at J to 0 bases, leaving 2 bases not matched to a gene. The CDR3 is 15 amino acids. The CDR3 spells CAWSQGVSGANVLTF. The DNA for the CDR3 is TGTGCCTGGAGCCAGGGGGTCTCTGGGGCCAACGTCCTGACTTTC.

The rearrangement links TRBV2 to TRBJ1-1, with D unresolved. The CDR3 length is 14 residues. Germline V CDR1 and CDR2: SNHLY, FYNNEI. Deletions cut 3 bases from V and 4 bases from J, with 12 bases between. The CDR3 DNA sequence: TGTGCCAGCAGTGAGGGGTTCGGGAGCACTGAAGCTTTCTTT. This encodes CASSEGFGSTEAFF.

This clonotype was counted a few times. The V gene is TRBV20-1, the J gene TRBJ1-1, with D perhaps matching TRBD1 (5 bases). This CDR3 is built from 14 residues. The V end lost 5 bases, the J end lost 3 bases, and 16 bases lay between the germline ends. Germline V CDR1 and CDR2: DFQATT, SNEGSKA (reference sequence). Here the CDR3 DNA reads TGCAGTGCTCGACCGCCAGGGTCATACACTGAAGCTTTCTTT. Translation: CSARPPGSYTEAFF.

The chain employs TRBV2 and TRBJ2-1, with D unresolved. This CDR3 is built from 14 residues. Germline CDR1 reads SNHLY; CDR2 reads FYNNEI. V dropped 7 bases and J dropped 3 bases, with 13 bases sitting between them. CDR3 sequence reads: CASIGILSYNEQFF. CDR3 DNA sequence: TGTGCCAGCATAGGAATACTTAGCTACAATGAGCAGTTCTTC.

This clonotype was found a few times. CDR3 in DNA: TGTGCCAGCAGCAAGGACAGAGGTCACTATGGCTACACCTTC. It yields the protein CASSKDRGHYGYTF. The V and J genes are TRBV7-2 and TRBJ1-2, with D maybe TRBD1 (6 bases). From germline, CDR1 is SGHTA and CDR2 FQGNSA. The CDR3 totals 14 residues. Trimming cost V 5 bases and J 3 bases, with 13 bases left between them. Full variable domain (outside the CDR3, taken from reference TRBV7-2 and TRBJ1-2): GAGVSQSPSNKVTEKGKDVELRCDPISGHTALYWYRQSLGQGLEFLIYFQGNSAPDKSGLPSDRFSAERTGGSVSTLTIQRTQQEDSAVYLCASSKDRGHYGYTFGSGTRLTVV.

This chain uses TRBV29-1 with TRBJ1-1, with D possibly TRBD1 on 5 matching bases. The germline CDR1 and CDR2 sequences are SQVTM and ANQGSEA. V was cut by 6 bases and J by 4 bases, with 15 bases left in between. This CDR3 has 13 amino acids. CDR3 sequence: CSVPGRGATEAFF. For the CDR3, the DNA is TGCAGCGTGCCGGGGAGGGGTGCCACTGAAGCTTTCTTT.

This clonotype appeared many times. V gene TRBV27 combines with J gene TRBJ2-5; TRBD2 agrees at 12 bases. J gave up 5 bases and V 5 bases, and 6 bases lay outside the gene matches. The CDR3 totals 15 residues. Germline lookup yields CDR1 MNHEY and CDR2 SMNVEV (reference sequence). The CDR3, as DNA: TGTGCCAGCAGTCTAGCGGGGGGGGCCCTGGAGACCCAGTACTTC. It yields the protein CASSLAGGALETQYF.